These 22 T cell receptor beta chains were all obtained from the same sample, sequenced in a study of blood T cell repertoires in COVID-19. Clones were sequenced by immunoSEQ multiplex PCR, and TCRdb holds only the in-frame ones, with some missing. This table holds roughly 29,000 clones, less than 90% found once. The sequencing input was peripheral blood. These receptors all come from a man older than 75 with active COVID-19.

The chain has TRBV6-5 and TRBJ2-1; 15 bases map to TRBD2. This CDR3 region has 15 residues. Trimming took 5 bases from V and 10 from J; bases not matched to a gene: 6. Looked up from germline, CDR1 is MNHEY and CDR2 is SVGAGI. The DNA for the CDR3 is TGTGCCAGCAGTCGGACTAGCGGGGGGGCAATGGAGCAGTTCTTC. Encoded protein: CASSRTSGGAMEQFF.

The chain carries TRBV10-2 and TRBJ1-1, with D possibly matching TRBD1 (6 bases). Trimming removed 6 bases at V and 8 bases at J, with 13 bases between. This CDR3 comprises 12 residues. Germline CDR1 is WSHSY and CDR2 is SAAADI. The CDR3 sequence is CASSAVGAEAFF. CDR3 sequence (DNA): TGCGCCAGCAGCGCCGTGGGGGCGGAAGCTTTCTTT.

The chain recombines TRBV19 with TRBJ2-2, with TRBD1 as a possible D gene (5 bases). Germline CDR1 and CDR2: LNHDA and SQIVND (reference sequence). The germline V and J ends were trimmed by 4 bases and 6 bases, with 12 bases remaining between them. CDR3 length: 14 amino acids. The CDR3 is CASSKRQGAGELFF. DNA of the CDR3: TGTGCCAGTAGTAAAAGACAAGGGGCCGGGGAGCTGTTTTTT. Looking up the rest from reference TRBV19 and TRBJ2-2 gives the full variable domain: DGGITQSPKYLFRKEGQNVTLSCEQNLNHDAMYWYRQDPGQGLRLIYYSQIVNDFQKGDIAEGYSVSREKKESFPLTVTSAQKNPTAFYLCASSKRQGAGELFFGEGSRLTVL.

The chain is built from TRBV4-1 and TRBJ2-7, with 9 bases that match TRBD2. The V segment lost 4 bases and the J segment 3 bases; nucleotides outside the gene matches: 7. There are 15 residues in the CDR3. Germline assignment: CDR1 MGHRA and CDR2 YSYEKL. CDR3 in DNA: TGCGCCAGCAGCCCCAATAGCGGGGGAAGCTACGAGCAGTACTTC. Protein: CASSPNSGGSYEQYF.

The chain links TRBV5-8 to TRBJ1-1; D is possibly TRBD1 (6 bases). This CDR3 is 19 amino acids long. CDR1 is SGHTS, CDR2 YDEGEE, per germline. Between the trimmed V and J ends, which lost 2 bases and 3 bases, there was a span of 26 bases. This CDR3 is CASSFRVGKNRVVDTEAFF. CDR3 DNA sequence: TGTGCCAGCAGCTTCCGGGTGGGCAAAAACAGGGTCGTTGACACTGAAGCTTTCTTT.

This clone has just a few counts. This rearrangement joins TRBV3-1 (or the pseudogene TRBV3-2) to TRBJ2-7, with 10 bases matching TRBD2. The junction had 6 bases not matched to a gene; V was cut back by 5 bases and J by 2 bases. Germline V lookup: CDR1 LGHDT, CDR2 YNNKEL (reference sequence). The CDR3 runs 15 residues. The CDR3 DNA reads TGTGCCAGCAGCACACTAGCGGGGCGGCCCTACGAGCAGTACTTC. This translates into CASSTLAGRPYEQYF.

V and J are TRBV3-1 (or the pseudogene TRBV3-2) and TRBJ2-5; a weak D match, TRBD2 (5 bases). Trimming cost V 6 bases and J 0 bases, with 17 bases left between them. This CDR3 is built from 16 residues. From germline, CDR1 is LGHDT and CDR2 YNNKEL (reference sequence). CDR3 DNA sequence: TGTGCCAGCAGTCCTTATACACTAGGTCACCAAGAGACCCAGTACTTC. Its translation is CASSPYTLGHQETQYF.

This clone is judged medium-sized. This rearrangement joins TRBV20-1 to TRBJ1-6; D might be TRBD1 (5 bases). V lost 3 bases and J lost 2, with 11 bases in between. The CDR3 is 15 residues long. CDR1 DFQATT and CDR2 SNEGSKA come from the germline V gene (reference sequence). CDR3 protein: CSASASGAYNSPLHF. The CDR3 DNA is TGCAGTGCTAGTGCCTCGGGGGCCTATAATTCACCCCTCCACTTT.

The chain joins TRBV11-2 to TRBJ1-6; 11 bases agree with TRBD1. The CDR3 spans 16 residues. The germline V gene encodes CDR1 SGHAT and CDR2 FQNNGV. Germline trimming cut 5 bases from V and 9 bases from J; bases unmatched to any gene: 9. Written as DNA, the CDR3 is TGTGCCAGCAGCCCCTGGCCGGACAGGGGGCGTTCACCCCTCCACTTT. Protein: CASSPWPDRGRSPLHF.

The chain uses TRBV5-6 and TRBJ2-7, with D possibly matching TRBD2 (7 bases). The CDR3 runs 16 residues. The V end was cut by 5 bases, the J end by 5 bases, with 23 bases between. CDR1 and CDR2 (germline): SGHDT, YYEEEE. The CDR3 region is CASSLGGADLPDEQYF. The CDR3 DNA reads TGTGCCAGCAGTCTTGGGGGGGCCGATCTTCCGGACGAGCAGTACTTC.

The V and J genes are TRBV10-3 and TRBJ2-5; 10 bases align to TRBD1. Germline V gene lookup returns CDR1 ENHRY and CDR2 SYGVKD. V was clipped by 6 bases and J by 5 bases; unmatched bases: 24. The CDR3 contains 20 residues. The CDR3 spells CAIRTRDPRGAGTGVETQYF. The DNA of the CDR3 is TGTGCCATCAGAACCCGGGATCCAAGAGGTGCCGGGACAGGGGTTGAGACCCAGTACTTC.

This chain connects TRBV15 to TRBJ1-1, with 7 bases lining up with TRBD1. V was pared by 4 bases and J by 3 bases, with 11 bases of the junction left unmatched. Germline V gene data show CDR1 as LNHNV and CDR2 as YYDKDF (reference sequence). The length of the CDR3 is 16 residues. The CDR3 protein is CATSTGLKGADTEAFF. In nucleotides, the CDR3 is TGTGCCACCAGCACAGGATTGAAGGGGGCGGACACTGAAGCTTTCTTT.

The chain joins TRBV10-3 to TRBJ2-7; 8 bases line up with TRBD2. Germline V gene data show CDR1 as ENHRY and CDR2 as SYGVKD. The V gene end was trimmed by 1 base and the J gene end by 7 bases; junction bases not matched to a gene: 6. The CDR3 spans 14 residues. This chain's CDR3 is CAISEFGGGREQYF. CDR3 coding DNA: TGTGCCATCAGTGAGTTTGGCGGGGGGCGGGAGCAGTACTTC.

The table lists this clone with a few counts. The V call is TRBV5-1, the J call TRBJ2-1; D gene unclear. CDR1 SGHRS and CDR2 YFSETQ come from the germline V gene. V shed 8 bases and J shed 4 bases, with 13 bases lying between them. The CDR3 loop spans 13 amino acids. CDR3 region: CASSTSPYNEQFF. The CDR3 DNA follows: TGCGCCAGTTCAACATCCCCATACAATGAGCAGTTCTTC. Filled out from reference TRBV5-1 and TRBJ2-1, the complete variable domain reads KAGVTQTPRYLIKTRGQQVTLSCSPISGHRSVSWYQQTPGQGLQFLFEYFSETQRNKGNFPGRFSGRQFSNSRSEMNVSTLELGDSALYLCASSTSPYNEQFFGPGTRLTVL.

CDR3 in amino acids: CASRRTTGRLETQYF. CDR3 bases: TGCGCCAGCAGACGAACGACAGGGAGATTAGAGACCCAGTACTTC. The chain carries TRBV5-1 and TRBJ2-5, with 7 bases matching TRBD1. This CDR3 comprises 15 residues. Unmatched junction bases numbered 11, after V lost 5 bases and J lost 4 bases. CDR1 SGHRS and CDR2 YFSETQ come from the germline V gene.

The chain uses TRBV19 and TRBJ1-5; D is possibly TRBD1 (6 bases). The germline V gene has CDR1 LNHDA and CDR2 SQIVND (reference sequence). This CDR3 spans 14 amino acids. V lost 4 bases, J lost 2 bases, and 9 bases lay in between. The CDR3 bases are TGTGCCAGTAGTAAACAGGGAGGCAATCAGCCCCAGCATTTT. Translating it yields CASSKQGGNQPQHF.

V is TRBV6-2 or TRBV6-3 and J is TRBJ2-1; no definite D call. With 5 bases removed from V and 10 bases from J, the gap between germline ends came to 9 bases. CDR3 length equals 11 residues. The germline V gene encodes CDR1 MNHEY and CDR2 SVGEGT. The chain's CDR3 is CASSSFREQFF. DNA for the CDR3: TGTGCCAGCAGTAGTTTCAGGGAGCAGTTCTTC.

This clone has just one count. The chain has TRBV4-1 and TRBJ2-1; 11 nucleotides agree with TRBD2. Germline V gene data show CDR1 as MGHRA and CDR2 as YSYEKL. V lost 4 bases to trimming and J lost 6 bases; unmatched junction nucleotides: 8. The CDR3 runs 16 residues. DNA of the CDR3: TGCGCCAGCAGCCCCCCTATTAGCGGGGGGGCCAATGAGCAGTTCTTC. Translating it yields CASSPPISGGANEQFF.

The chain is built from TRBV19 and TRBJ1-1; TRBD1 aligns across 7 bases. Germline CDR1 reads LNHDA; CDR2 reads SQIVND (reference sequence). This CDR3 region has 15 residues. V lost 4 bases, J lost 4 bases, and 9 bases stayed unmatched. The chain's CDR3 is CASSSGQAGGTEAFF. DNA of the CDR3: TGTGCCAGTAGTAGCGGACAGGCGGGAGGCACTGAAGCTTTCTTT.

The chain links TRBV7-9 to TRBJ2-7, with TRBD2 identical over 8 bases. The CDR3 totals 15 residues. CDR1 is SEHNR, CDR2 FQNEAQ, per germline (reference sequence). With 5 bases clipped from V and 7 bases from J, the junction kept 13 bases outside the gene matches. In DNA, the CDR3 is TGTGCCAGCAGCCCCGGGCAGCGGGGGTCGGGGGAGCAGTACTTC. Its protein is CASSPGQRGSGEQYF.

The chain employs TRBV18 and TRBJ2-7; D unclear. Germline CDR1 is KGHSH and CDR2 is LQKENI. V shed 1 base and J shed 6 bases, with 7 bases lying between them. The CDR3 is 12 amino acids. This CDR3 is CASSPRDTEQYF. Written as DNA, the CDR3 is TGTGCCAGCTCACCACGTGACACCGAGCAGTACTTC.

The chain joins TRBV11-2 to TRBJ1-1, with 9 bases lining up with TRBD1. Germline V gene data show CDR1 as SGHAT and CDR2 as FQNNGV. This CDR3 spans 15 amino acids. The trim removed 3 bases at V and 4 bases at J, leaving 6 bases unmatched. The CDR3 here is CASSFFPGQGTEAFF. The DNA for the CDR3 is TGTGCCAGCAGCTTTTTCCCGGGACAGGGCACTGAAGCTTTCTTT.